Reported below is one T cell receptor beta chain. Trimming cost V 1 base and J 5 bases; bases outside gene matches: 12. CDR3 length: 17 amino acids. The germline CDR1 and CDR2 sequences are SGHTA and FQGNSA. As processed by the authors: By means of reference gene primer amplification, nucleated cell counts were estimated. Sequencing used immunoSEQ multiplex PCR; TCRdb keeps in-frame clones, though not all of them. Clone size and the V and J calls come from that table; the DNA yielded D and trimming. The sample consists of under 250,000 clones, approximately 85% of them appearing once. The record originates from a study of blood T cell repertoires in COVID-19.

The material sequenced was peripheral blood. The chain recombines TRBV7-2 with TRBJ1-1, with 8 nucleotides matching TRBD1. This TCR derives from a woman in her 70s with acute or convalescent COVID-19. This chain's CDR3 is CASSLEFLDRVDTEAFF. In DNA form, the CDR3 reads TGTGCCAGCAGCTTAGAATTCCTGGACAGGGTGGATACTGAAGCTTTCTTT.